These 29 T cell receptor beta chains came from one sample sequenced in a study of early T cells in non-severe SARS-CoV-2 infection. TCRdb called the 5' RACE reads again in MiXCR, with one record for every CDR3 protein. The repertoire holds roughly 20,000 distinct CDR3 sequences, with around 4% as singletons. Sequences were obtained from whole blood. The receptors originated from an adult who was a healthcare worker with PCR-confirmed SARS-CoV-2 infection or an uninfected control (not recorded which).

This clonotype has ten or more counts. The V gene is TRBV18, the J gene TRBJ2-3; 9 bases agree with TRBD2. The CDR3 covers 16 residues. J was trimmed by 0 bases and V by 4 bases; bases with no gene match: 5. Germline V gene data show CDR1 as KGHSH and CDR2 as LQKENI. CDR3 sequence (DNA): TGTGCCAGCTCACGCGGGCTAGCGGGAAGCACAGATACGCAGTATTTT. It encodes CASSRGLAGSTDTQYF.

This clonotype is medium-sized (0.01 to 0.1%) by share. The chain carries TRBV4-3 and TRBJ2-7, with 7 nucleotides matching TRBD1. CDR3 size: 15 residues. V shed 4 bases and J 2 bases; nucleotides not matched to a gene: 8. Germline V gives CDR1 LGHNA, CDR2 YSLEER. In DNA form, the CDR3 reads TGCGCCAGCAGCCGAAATACAGGGGTACCCTACGAGCAGTACTTC. This encodes CASSRNTGVPYEQYF.

This clonotype is classed as medium-sized. The J gene is TRBJ2-2, the V gene TRBV6-4; D unresolved. Germline loops: CDR1 MRHNA, CDR2 SNTAGT. This CDR3 is built from 12 residues. Trimming pared 3 bases from V and 5 bases from J, leaving 4 bases between. The chain's CDR3 is CASSEGTGELFF. In nucleotides, the CDR3 is TGTGCCAGCAGTGAAGGGACCGGGGAGCTGTTTTTT.

V is TRBV7-6 and J is TRBJ2-7; TRBD1 might be the D (7 bases). Per germline, CDR1 SGHVS and CDR2 FNYEAQ. The CDR3 has 16 amino acids. V was clipped by 0 bases and J by 2 bases, with 14 bases between them. CDR3 protein: CASSLAPPRGAYEQYF. The CDR3 nucleotides are TGTGCCAGCAGCTTAGCCCCCCCCAGGGGGGCCTACGAGCAGTACTTC.

This clonotype has ten or more counts. This chain links TRBV18 with TRBJ1-2; possibly TRBD1 for D (5 bases). V lost 1 base to trimming and J lost 6 bases, with 12 bases between them. The CDR3 totals 14 residues. CDR1 KGHSH and CDR2 LQKENI come from the germline V gene. The CDR3, as DNA: TGTGCCAGCTCACCACTCACAGGTCCGGATGGCTACACCTTC. This translates into CASSPLTGPDGYTF.

This clonotype is medium-sized. This chain links TRBV2 with TRBJ2-7, with D perhaps matching TRBD2 (5 bases). This CDR3 spans 14 amino acids. Germline-derived CDR1 and CDR2 are SNHLY and FYNNEI. V was shortened by 0 bases and J by 2 bases, with 8 bases between the two germline ends. CDR3 nucleotides: TGTGCCAGCAGTGAAGCGCTAGCTACCTACGAGCAGTACTTC. The encoded protein is CASSEALATYEQYF. Using reference TRBV2 and TRBJ2-7 for the parts outside the CDR3, the full variable domain is EPEVTQTPSHQVTQMGQEVILRCVPISNHLYFYWYRQILGQKVEFLVSFYNNEISEKSEIFDDQFSVERPDGSNFTLKIRSTKLEDSAMYFCASSEALATYEQYFGPGTRLTVT.

V gene TRBV12-3 or TRBV12-4 combines with J gene TRBJ2-1; D gene ambiguous. V lost 6 bases and J lost 8, with 17 bases in between. This CDR3 has 14 residues. CDR3 coding DNA: TGTGCCAGCAGGTGGCCGGGCAAGGCGTATGAGCAGTTCTTC. This translates into CASRWPGKAYEQFF.

This clonotype came up many times. The J gene is TRBJ1-2, the V gene TRBV6-5, with a tentative D call TRBD1 (6 bases). V lost 11 bases, J lost 4 bases, and 20 bases lay in between. Germline assignment: CDR1 MNHEY and CDR2 SVGAGI. CDR3 length equals 14 residues. DNA for the CDR3: TGTGCCGTCAGCCCACAGGGCGGTGGCTATGGCTACACCTTC. Amino acids: CAVSPQGGGYGYTF.

At least ten counts were recorded for this clonotype. The chain links TRBV11-2 to TRBJ1-2, with D possibly matching TRBD1 (5 bases). V lost 3 bases and J 4 bases, leaving 15 bases between the germline ends. The germline CDR1 and CDR2 sequences are SGHAT and FQNNGV. The CDR3 extends over 15 amino acids. The CDR3 nucleotides read TGTGCCAGCAGCTTGGGCTCGGGGCTTGCCTATGGCTACACCTTC. As protein: CASSLGSGLAYGYTF.

This clonotype was detected ten times or more. The V gene is TRBV6-5, the J gene TRBJ2-2, with D unclear. V dropped 0 bases and J dropped 7 bases, with 15 bases sitting between them. The CDR3 has 16 residues. In germline, CDR1 is MNHEY, CDR2 SVGAGI. CDR3 nucleotides: TGTGCCAGCAGTTACTCGATCGGTCCCAACGGCGGGGAGCTGTTTTTT. Its protein is CASSYSIGPNGGELFF.

This clonotype was seen a handful of times. J is TRBJ2-4 and V is TRBV19, with D possibly matching TRBD1 (6 bases). V was pared by 5 bases and J by 4 bases, with 9 bases between. Per germline, CDR1 LNHDA and CDR2 SQIVND (reference sequence). This CDR3 contains 13 residues. The CDR3 bases are TGTGCCAGTAGTCAACAGGGTAAAAACATTCAGTACTTC. Its protein is CASSQQGKNIQYF.

In its sample, this clonotype is medium-sized. The chain recombines TRBV20-1 with TRBJ2-2; 8 nucleotides match TRBD2. Germline CDR1 DFQATT, CDR2 SNEGSKA (reference sequence). The trim removed 4 bases at V and 0 bases at J, leaving 4 bases unmatched. The CDR3 is made up of 15 amino acids. CDR3 in DNA: TGCAGTGCTACCTTAGCGGGACCGAACACCGGGGAGCTGTTTTTT. Protein: CSATLAGPNTGELFF.

This clonotype showed up many times. The chain uses TRBV20-1 and TRBJ2-5; TRBD2 matches at 7 bases. CDR1 and CDR2 from the germline V gene are DFQATT and SNEGSKA (reference sequence). This CDR3 region has 14 residues. Germline trimming cut 3 bases from V and 2 bases from J; bases unmatched to any gene: 6. The CDR3, as DNA: TGCAGTGCTAGGCGGGGGAGTATACAAGAGACCCAGTACTTC. Encoded protein: CSARRGSIQETQYF.

By share, this clonotype ranks as medium-sized. This chain uses TRBV6-5 with TRBJ2-4, with TRBD2 matching over 10 bases. V shed 7 bases, J shed 8 bases, and the junction held 8 bases outside the gene matches. Per germline, CDR1 MNHEY and CDR2 SVGAGI. This CDR3 has 14 residues. CDR3 nucleotide sequence: TGTGCCAGCAAGAGCGGGGGGGCCGGGGACATTCAGTACTTC. It codes for CASKSGGAGDIQYF.

This clonotype was recorded many times. The chain is built from TRBV6-2 or TRBV6-3 and TRBJ2-3; tentative D call: TRBD2 (6 bases). CDR1 is MNHEY, CDR2 SVGEGT, per germline. Trimming removed 3 bases at V and 2 bases at J, with 9 bases between. The CDR3 is 14 residues long. The CDR3 nucleotides read TGTGCCAGCAGTTATATGCGGGACACAGATACGCAGTATTTT. As protein: CASSYMRDTDTQYF.

This clonotype was seen more than once but under ten times. V gene TRBV6-2 or TRBV6-3 combines with J gene TRBJ2-5; 9 bases fit TRBD2. Per germline, CDR1 MNHEY and CDR2 SVGEGT. V shed 0 bases, J shed 4 bases, and the junction held 6 bases outside the gene matches. This CDR3 is 16 amino acids long. Here the CDR3 reads CASSYSAGGMRETQYF. The CDR3 DNA reads as TGTGCCAGCAGTTACTCCGCGGGGGGGATGCGAGAGACCCAGTACTTC.

Within the sample, this clonotype is medium-sized. CDR3 DNA: TGTGCCAGCAGCCAAGGAGGCCACTATGGCTACACCTTC. Amino acid sequence: CASSQGGHYGYTF. The chain couples TRBV4-2 to TRBJ1-2; D uncertain. Trimming took off 1 base at V and 3 bases at J, with 6 bases between the two ends. The CDR3 spans 13 residues. Per germline, CDR1 LGHNA and CDR2 YNFKEQ.

Only a few counts were recorded for this clonotype. The chain links TRBV12-5 to TRBJ2-2; D may match TRBD1 or TRBD2 (5 bases each). Germline V CDR1 and CDR2: LGHNT, FRNRAP. CDR3 length: 15 amino acids. Deletions cut 7 bases from V and 2 bases from J, with 14 bases between. CDR3 loop: CASAQAGTNTGELFF. CDR3 DNA sequence: TGTGCTAGTGCCCAGGCCGGGACCAACACCGGGGAGCTGTTTTTT.

V is TRBV6-1 and J is TRBJ2-2; tentatively, D is TRBD2 (6 bases). The CDR3 is 17 residues long. Trimming removed 2 bases at V and 0 bases at J, with 13 bases between. Germline CDR1 and CDR2: MNHNS and SASEGT. The CDR3 nucleotides read TGTGCCAGCAGTGAAATTAGCGGATTCGCGAACACCGGGGAGCTGTTTTTT. Residues: CASSEISGFANTGELFF.

By sample fraction, this clonotype is medium-sized (0.01 to 0.1%). The chain combines TRBV7-9 with TRBJ2-7, with unresolved D. The CDR3 consists of 13 residues. Trimming shortened V by 3 bases and J by 2 bases, and 8 bases separated the two germline ends. CDR1 is SEHNR and CDR2 is FQNEAQ in the germline V gene (reference sequence). CDR3 sequence (DNA): TGTGCCAGCAGCTTCGGGCAAGCCTACGAGCAGTACTTC. Residues: CASSFGQAYEQYF.

This clonotype was counted many times. The chain combines TRBV7-9 with TRBJ2-7; 7 bases agree with TRBD2. The V segment lost 2 bases and the J segment 3 bases; nucleotides outside the gene matches: 7. Per the germline V gene, CDR1 is SEHNR and CDR2 is FQNEAQ (reference sequence). This CDR3 spans 15 amino acids. CDR3 sequence: CASSLREGPYYEQYF. The CDR3 nucleotides are TGTGCCAGCAGCTTAAGGGAGGGCCCCTACTACGAGCAGTACTTC.

The chain employs TRBV7-2 and TRBJ2-3, with TRBD1 matching 8 bases. V was clipped by 0 bases and J by 2 bases; unmatched bases: 4. The CDR3 covers 16 residues. Per the germline V gene, CDR1 is SGHTA and CDR2 is FQGNSA. The CDR3 region has the DNA TGTGCCAGCAGCTTAGCCGGGACAGGCCCCACAGATACGCAGTATTTT. Encoded protein: CASSLAGTGPTDTQYF.

On this clonotype: This may stem from a read error, because a much larger clone lies one nucleotide away. DNA for the CDR3: TGTGCCAGCATTAACTGGGACAAATACAATGAGCAGTTCTTC. This sequence encodes CASINWDKYNEQFF. The chain couples TRBV6-2 or TRBV6-3 to TRBJ2-1; TRBD1 is a possible D gene (6 bases). The germline gives CDR1 MNHEY, CDR2 SVGEGT. The CDR3 has 14 residues. Trimming took 7 bases from V and 4 from J, leaving 14 bases between them.

This clonotype showed up just a few times. The chain links TRBV3-1 to TRBJ1-3; no clear D. The CDR3 runs to 15 residues. V was shortened by 1 base and J by 1 base, with 8 bases between the two germline ends. Germline V gives CDR1 LGHDT, CDR2 YNNKEL (reference sequence). CDR3: CASSQVGRSGNTIYF. CDR3 sequence (DNA): TGTGCCAGCAGCCAAGTTGGAAGGTCTGGAAACACCATATATTTT.

As concerns this clonotype: A clone one base away is much larger, so this may be a read error. Lacking the conserved final phenylalanine or tryptophan, this CDR3 likely reflects a read error. CDR3 protein: CARPGGTEAFL. The CDR3 region has the DNA TGTGCCAGACCGGGCGGAACTGAAGCTTTCCTT. The chain recombines TRBV24-1 with TRBJ1-1, with D unresolved. The length of the CDR3 is 11 residues. The V and J ends lost 11 bases and 5 bases respectively, with 11 bases between them. In germline, CDR1 is KGHDR, CDR2 SFDVKD.

This clonotype was detected many times. The CDR3 is CASSPRGFTDTQYF. The CDR3 nucleotides read TGTGCCAGCAGCCCGAGAGGGTTCACAGATACGCAGTATTTT. This rearrangement joins TRBV7-3 to TRBJ2-3, with a weak D call TRBD2 (5 bases). The CDR3 is 14 residues long. The germline V and J ends were trimmed by 5 bases and 2 bases, with 11 bases remaining between them. The germline V gene encodes CDR1 SGHTA and CDR2 FQGTGA.

This clonotype has just a few counts. The chain couples TRBV9 to TRBJ2-7, with no clear D. From germline, CDR1 is SGDLS and CDR2 YYNGEE. V dropped 0 bases and J dropped 3 bases, with 10 bases sitting between them. This CDR3 is built from 14 residues. The CDR3 region has the DNA TGTGCCAGCAGCGTAGCTGAAGGCGGCTACGAGCAGTACTTC. Residues: CASSVAEGGYEQYF.

This clonotype was seen only a few times. The chain joins TRBV6-1 to TRBJ1-5; D call uncertain. This CDR3 region has 13 residues. Germline CDR1 reads MNHNS; CDR2 reads SASEGT. Trimming cost V 7 bases and J 1 base, with 8 bases left between them. This CDR3 reads CASKPPSNQPQHF. In DNA, the CDR3 is TGTGCCAGCAAGCCCCCGAGCAATCAGCCCCAGCATTTT.

The chain employs TRBV29-1 and TRBJ1-1; the D gene is possibly TRBD1 (5 bases). The CDR3 sequence is 14 residues long. V was shortened by 1 base and J by 1 base, with 10 bases between the two germline ends. In germline, CDR1 is SQVTM, CDR2 ANQGSEA. The chain's CDR3 is CSVEVGGTNTEAFF. CDR3 in DNA: TGCAGCGTTGAAGTGGGGGGGACGAACACTGAAGCTTTCTTT.